A single sample is the source of the 21 T cell receptor beta chains below, sequenced in a study of T cells in Graves' hyperthyroidism and ophthalmopathy. The investigators amplified TCR beta CDR3 regions from RNA transcripts. TCR CDR3 regions were first amplified by RT-PCR with HTBI primers. Each CDR3 protein is one row after TCRdb ran MiXCR on the multiplex PCR reads. This table holds 350,000 to 500,000 distinct CDR3 sequences, roughly 13% found once. The specimen was blood. These receptors were taken from a woman younger than 30 with Graves' hyperthyroidism.

This clonotype was observed at least ten times. The chain carries TRBV7-2 and TRBJ2-2; TRBD2 matches 11 bases. This CDR3 comprises 14 residues. Germline CDR1 and CDR2: SGHTA and FQGNSA. V lost 2 bases to trimming and J lost 7 bases; unmatched junction nucleotides: 0. The CDR3 region is CASSLLAGGGELFF. Here the CDR3 DNA reads TGTGCCAGCAGCTTACTAGCGGGAGGCGGGGAGCTGTTTTTT.

This clonotype was picked up many times. The J gene is TRBJ2-7, the V gene TRBV7-2; D gene ambiguous. The CDR3 totals 11 residues. Germline V gene data show CDR1 as SGHTA and CDR2 as FQGNSA. The CDR3 sequence: CASEDSYEQYF. The CDR3 DNA is TGTGCTAGTGAGGACTCCTACGAGCAGTACTTC.

This clonotype was detected many times. This chain connects TRBV6-2 or TRBV6-3 to TRBJ2-7; 10 bases match TRBD2. The CDR3 loop spans 15 amino acids. The germline CDR1 and CDR2 sequences are MNHEY and SVGEGT. J lost 4 bases, V lost 6 bases, and 9 bases had no gene match. The CDR3 DNA follows: TGTGCCAGCAGAACCGCTAGCGGGAGTTCTTACGAGCAGTACTTC. Its translation is CASRTASGSSYEQYF.

Many counts were recorded for this clonotype. This chain uses TRBV6-1 with TRBJ2-1; D is unclear. The V gene's germline CDR1 is MNHNS and CDR2 SASEGT. The CDR3 runs 16 residues. V lost 7 bases to trimming and J lost 4 bases, with 20 bases between them. This chain's CDR3 is CASNRRPQTVYNEQFF. The CDR3 coding sequence is TGTGCCAGCAACAGACGCCCTCAGACCGTATACAATGAGCAGTTCTTC.

This clonotype was picked up many times. The rearrangement joins TRBV19 to TRBJ1-2, with D tentatively TRBD1 (6 bases). Germline lookup yields CDR1 LNHDA and CDR2 SQIVND (reference sequence). V was clipped by 3 bases and J by 0 bases, with 11 bases between them. The CDR3 extends over 15 amino acids. The DNA for the CDR3 is TGTGCCAGTAGTATCGGCAGGGGAGCTAACTATGGCTACACCTTC. Encoded protein: CASSIGRGANYGYTF.

This clonotype was seen many times. The chain uses TRBV27 and TRBJ2-7; 8 positions match TRBD2. J gave up 2 bases and V 4 bases, and 4 bases lay outside the gene matches. CDR1 and CDR2 from the germline V gene are MNHEY and SMNVEV (reference sequence). The CDR3 consists of 14 residues. The chain's CDR3 is CASSSRGGTYEQYF. The CDR3 DNA reads TGTGCCAGCAGTTCCCGGGGGGGAACCTACGAGCAGTACTTC.

This clonotype was seen only a few times. The chain uses TRBV13 and TRBJ2-1, with a possible D match to TRBD1 (6 bases). The CDR3 consists of 17 residues. With 5 bases removed from V and 0 bases from J, the gap between germline ends came to 17 bases. Germline V gives CDR1 PRHDT, CDR2 FYEKMQ (reference sequence). The CDR3 sequence is CASSRVGATNSYNEQFF. DNA of the CDR3: TGTGCCAGCAGCCGCGTGGGGGCGACAAACTCCTACAATGAGCAGTTCTTC.

The sample holds a few counts of this clonotype. The J gene is TRBJ2-2, the V gene TRBV19; 7 nucleotides agree with TRBD1. The CDR3 runs to 14 residues. With 6 bases clipped from V and 4 bases from J, the junction kept 5 bases outside the gene matches. Germline CDR1 reads LNHDA; CDR2 reads SQIVND (reference sequence). Here the CDR3 DNA reads TGTGCCAGTAGCCGACAGGGTCTCACCGGGGAGCTGTTTTTT. Residues: CASSRQGLTGELFF.

This clonotype was seen a handful of times. This chain uses TRBV7-9 with TRBJ2-1, with unresolved D. The CDR3 has 13 amino acids. Germline V gene sequence: CDR1 SEHNR, CDR2 FQNEAQ (reference sequence). The V gene lost 1 base and the J gene lost 9 bases, with 10 bases spanning the gap. DNA for the CDR3: TGTGCCAGCAGCTTAGGTCTAGATGGTGAGCAGTTCTTC. Its translation is CASSLGLDGEQFF.

This rearrangement joins TRBV6-2 or TRBV6-3 to TRBJ2-6; unclear D gene. Germline V gene data show CDR1 as MNHEY and CDR2 as SVGEGT. V was trimmed by 8 bases and J by 1 base, leaving 15 bases between them. The CDR3 has 16 amino acids. For the CDR3, the DNA is TGTGCCAGCTCACCCGACACCCTGTCTGGGGCCAACGTCCTGACTTTC. Translated: CASSPDTLSGANVLTF.

This clonotype was observed many times. This chain joins TRBV12-3 or TRBV12-4 and TRBJ1-1; TRBD1 is a possible D gene (6 bases). The ends were cut back, 3 bases at V and 3 bases at J, with 11 bases in the middle. The CDR3 contains 14 residues. The chain's CDR3 is CASSFGGQDTEAFF. DNA of the CDR3: TGTGCCAGCAGTTTCGGGGGGCAAGACACTGAAGCTTTCTTT.

This clonotype was observed at least ten times. The chain recombines TRBV14 with TRBJ1-1; D not certain. The CDR3 contains 15 residues. V gave up 3 bases and J gave up 5 bases, with 16 bases separating them. The germline CDR1 and CDR2 sequences are SGHDN and FVKESK. The CDR3 spells CASSHPPGGRTEAFF. DNA for the CDR3: TGTGCCAGCAGCCACCCCCCAGGAGGAAGGACTGAAGCTTTCTTT. Looking up the rest from reference TRBV14 and TRBJ1-1 gives the full variable domain: EAGVTQFPSHSVIEKGQTVTLRCDPISGHDNLYWYRRVMGKEIKFLLHFVKESKQDESGMPNNRFLAERTGGTYSTLKVQPAELEDSGVYFCASSHPPGGRTEAFFGQGTRLTVV.

This chain links TRBV3-1 with TRBJ1-6; 8 positions match TRBD1. Germline CDR1 is LGHDT and CDR2 is YNNKEL (reference sequence). This CDR3 has 13 amino acids. V trimming: 4 bases; J trimming: 8 bases; junction bases outside the gene matches: 1. CDR3: CASSPQGDSPLHF. CDR3 nucleotide sequence: TGTGCCAGCAGCCCACAGGGGGATTCACCCCTCCACTTT.

The rearrangement joins TRBV5-6 to TRBJ2-5; perhaps TRBD1 as D (5 bases). V was cut by 2 bases and J by 1 base, with 18 bases left in between. Looked up from germline, CDR1 is SGHDT and CDR2 is YYEEEE. The CDR3 is 17 amino acids. As DNA, the CDR3 is TGTGCCAGCAGCTTTGAAAGTGGTGACAGTTCCCAAGAGACCCAGTACTTC. Its protein is CASSFESGDSSQETQYF.

This clonotype has at least ten counts. The chain combines TRBV11-3 with TRBJ2-1; D is ambiguous. The CDR3 runs 13 residues. Looked up from germline, CDR1 is SGHNT and CDR2 is YENEEA. The germline V and J ends were trimmed by 1 base and 5 bases, with 6 bases remaining between them. CDR3 DNA: TGTGCCAGCAGCTTAGCGCGAAACAATGAGCAGTTCTTC. As protein: CASSLARNNEQFF. Full variable domain (remainder filled in from reference TRBV11-3 and TRBJ2-1): EAGVVQSPRYKIIEKKQPVAFWCNPISGHNTLYWYLQNLGQGPELLIRYENEEAVDDSQLPKDRFSAERLKGVDSTLKIQPAELGDSAVYLCASSLARNNEQFFGPGTRLTVL.

This clonotype was counted at least ten times. This rearrangement joins TRBV28 to TRBJ2-1; 7 nucleotides line up with TRBD1. The V gene's germline CDR1 is MDHEN and CDR2 SYDVKM. This CDR3 spans 15 amino acids. V was pared by 5 bases and J by 0 bases, with 4 bases of the junction left unmatched. CDR3 DNA sequence: TGTGCCAGCAGTGGACAGGTCTCCTCCTACAATGAGCAGTTCTTC. This encodes CASSGQVSSYNEQFF.

V and J are TRBV10-2 and TRBJ2-1; a weak D match, TRBD2 (5 bases). The V and J ends lost 3 bases and 1 base respectively, with 10 bases between them. From germline, CDR1 is WSHSY and CDR2 SAAADI. This CDR3 contains 15 residues. In nucleotides, the CDR3 is TGCGCCAGCAGTGATTTAGCGTTTTCCTACAATGAGCAGTTCTTC. It yields the protein CASSDLAFSYNEQFF.

This clonotype was counted at least ten times. The chain has TRBV28 and TRBJ1-2; D is unresolved. Looked up from germline, CDR1 is MDHEN and CDR2 is SYDVKM. Trimming shortened V by 5 bases and J by 4 bases, and 17 bases separated the two germline ends. CDR3 length: 15 residues. The CDR3 DNA is TGTGCCAGCAGTCAGACTTGGGCGGGAGTCTATGGCTACACCTTC. This gives the protein CASSQTWAGVYGYTF.

This chain uses TRBV20-1 with TRBJ2-7, with a weak D call TRBD2 (6 bases). From germline, CDR1 is DFQATT and CDR2 SNEGSKA (reference sequence). V shed 6 bases and J shed 2 bases, with 20 bases lying between them. CDR3 length: 15 amino acids. CDR3 sequence: CSANLAAAGAYEQYF. The CDR3 DNA is TGCAGTGCCAACTTAGCGGCAGCAGGTGCCTACGAGCAGTACTTC.

This clonotype has just a few counts. The chain recombines TRBV5-8 with TRBJ2-5; D is perhaps TRBD2 (5 bases). This CDR3 has 14 amino acids. The V gene's germline CDR1 is SGHTS and CDR2 YDEGEE. V lost 4 bases and J 5 bases, leaving 15 bases between the germline ends. The CDR3: CASSPGWGAETQYF. In DNA form, the CDR3 reads TGTGCCAGCAGCCCGGGTTGGGGAGCGGAGACCCAGTACTTC.

This clonotype was observed a few times. The genes are TRBV30 and TRBJ2-3; D gene unclear. The germline V gene has CDR1 GTSNPN and CDR2 SVGIG (reference sequence). The germline V and J ends were trimmed by 2 bases and 6 bases, with 12 bases remaining between them. There are 13 residues in the CDR3. The CDR3 bases are TGTGCCTGGAGTCCGGAGTCCGATGATACGCAGTATTTT. The encoded protein is CAWSPESDDTQYF.